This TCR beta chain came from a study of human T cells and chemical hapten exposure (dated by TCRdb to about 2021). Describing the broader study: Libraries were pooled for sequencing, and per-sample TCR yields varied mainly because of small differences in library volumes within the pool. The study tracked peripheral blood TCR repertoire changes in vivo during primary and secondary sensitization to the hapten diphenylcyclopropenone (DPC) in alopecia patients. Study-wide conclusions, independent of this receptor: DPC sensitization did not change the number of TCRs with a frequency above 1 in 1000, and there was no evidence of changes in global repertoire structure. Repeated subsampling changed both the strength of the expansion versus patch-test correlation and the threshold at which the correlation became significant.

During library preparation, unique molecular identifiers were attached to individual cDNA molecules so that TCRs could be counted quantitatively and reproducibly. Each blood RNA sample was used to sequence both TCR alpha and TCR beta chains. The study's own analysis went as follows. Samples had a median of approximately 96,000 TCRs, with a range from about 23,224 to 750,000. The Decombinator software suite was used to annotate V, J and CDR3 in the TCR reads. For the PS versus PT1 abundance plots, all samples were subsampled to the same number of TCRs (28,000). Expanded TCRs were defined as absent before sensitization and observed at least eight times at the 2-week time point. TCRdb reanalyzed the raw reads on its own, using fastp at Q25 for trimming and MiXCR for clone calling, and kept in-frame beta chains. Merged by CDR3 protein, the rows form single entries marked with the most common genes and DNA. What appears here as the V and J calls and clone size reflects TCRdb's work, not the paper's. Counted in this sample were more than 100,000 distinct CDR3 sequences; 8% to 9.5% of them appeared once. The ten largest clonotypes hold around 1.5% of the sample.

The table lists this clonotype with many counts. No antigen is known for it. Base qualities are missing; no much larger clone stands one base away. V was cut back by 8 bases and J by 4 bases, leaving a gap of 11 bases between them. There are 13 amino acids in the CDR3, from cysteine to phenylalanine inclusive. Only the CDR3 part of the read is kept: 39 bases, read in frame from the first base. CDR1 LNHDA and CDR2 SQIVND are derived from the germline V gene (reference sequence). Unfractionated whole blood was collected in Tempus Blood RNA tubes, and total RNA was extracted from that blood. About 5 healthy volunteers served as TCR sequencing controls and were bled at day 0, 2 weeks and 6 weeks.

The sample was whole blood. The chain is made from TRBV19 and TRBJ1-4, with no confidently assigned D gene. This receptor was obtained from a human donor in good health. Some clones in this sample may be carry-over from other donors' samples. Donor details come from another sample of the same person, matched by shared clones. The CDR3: CASQGPGNEKLFF. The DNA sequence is TGTGCCAGTCAAGGACCGGGTAATGAAAAACTGTTTTTT.